The clone carrying this T cell receptor beta chain is categorized as medium-sized. Antigen specificity is unknown. This entry is derived from a study of lung T cells in sarcoidosis with Löfgren's syndrome. Study information: Löfgren's syndrome patients were the main repertoire analysis focus. Study-level findings and limits: Multiple Löfgren's syndrome patients reportedly shared TRAV12-1 and TRBV2 CDR3 motifs. TRAV12-1 preferentially paired with TRBV2, with homologous CDR3s. Löfgren's syndrome patients reportedly showed greatest TRAV12-1 and TRBV2 expansion versus controls.

The CDR3 runs 13 residues. V lost 0 bases to trimming and J lost 5 bases, with 7 bases between them. Germline lookup yields CDR1 SGHTA and CDR2 FQGNSA. TCRdb analysed the reads with MiXCR anew, one entry per CDR3 protein. The sample includes approximately 2,500 distinct CDR3 sequences, 25% to 30% of them seen just once. The source of this sequence is a human donor with sarcoidosis (Löfgren's syndrome or another form), or a control subject (not recorded which). Material for sequencing was CD4+ T cells from PBMCs. The chain uses TRBV7-2 and TRBJ2-5; D gene unclear. The DNA of the CDR3 is TGTGCCAGCAGCTTAGCGCATGTGGAGACCCAGTACTTC. This codes for CASSLAHVETQYF.